This T cell receptor beta chain was recovered during a study of blood T cell repertoires in COVID-19. Only in-frame clones appear in the TCRdb table, and some are missing; sequencing was by immunoSEQ multiplex PCR. The table records over 150,000 clones, around 84% of them present only once. Sequences were obtained from peripheral blood. This sequence originates from a man older than 75 with acute or convalescent COVID-19.

DNA of the CDR3: TGTGCCAGCAGCCGACCGGGACAAGCCTACAATGAGCAGTTCTTC. This encodes CASSRPGQAYNEQFF. V and J are TRBV5-8 and TRBJ2-1; TRBD1 might be the D (6 bases). CDR1 and CDR2 from the germline V gene are SGHTS and YDEGEE. This CDR3 contains 15 residues. V lost 4 bases and J lost 2, with 13 bases in between.